The rows below give T cell receptor beta chains drawn from one sample of a study of long-term antiretroviral therapy in people with HIV. Data came from immunoSEQ multiplex PCR; TCRdb stores just in-frame clones and leaves some out. The sample has fewer than 25,000 clones, about 95% seen once. Sequences were derived from unsorted PBMCs, sampled about 4.7 years after starting antiretroviral therapy. Receptors were obtained from a woman aged 45 to 65 with HIV. CDR3s leave out the opening cysteine and the closing phenylalanine or tryptophan. A D gene is named only where the DNA matches it firmly. Only some rows state a clone size, as once, few, many or a class for expanded clones.

abundance: -; d_gene: TRBD2; j_gene: TRBJ2-7; v_gene: TRBV7-2; CDR3aa: ASSFAGGYEQY
abundance: -; d_gene: TRBD1; j_gene: TRBJ1-2; v_gene: TRBV5-8; CDR3aa: ASSIRTGGNYGYT
abundance: -; d_gene: -; j_gene: TRBJ2-5; v_gene: TRBV28; CDR3aa: ASSFSYQETQY
abundance: -; d_gene: TRBD2; j_gene: TRBJ2-7; v_gene: TRBV27; CDR3aa: ASSSASGREWRQY
abundance: -; d_gene: TRBD1; j_gene: TRBJ1-2; v_gene: TRBV2; CDR3aa: ASSEWRDRVGYGYT
abundance: -; d_gene: -; j_gene: TRBJ1-4; v_gene: TRBV7-2; CDR3aa: ASSTRQATNEKLF
abundance: -; d_gene: -; j_gene: TRBJ2-2; v_gene: TRBV6-5; CDR3aa: ASSFDGSGELF
abundance: -; d_gene: -; j_gene: TRBJ2-1; v_gene: TRBV11-2; CDR3aa: ASSFHEQF
abundance: few; d_gene: TRBD1; j_gene: TRBJ2-5; v_gene: TRBV29-1; CDR3aa: SVGQGGETQY
abundance: -; d_gene: TRBD1; j_gene: TRBJ2-3; v_gene: TRBV7-2; CDR3aa: ASSSSWGDRGTDTQY
abundance: -; d_gene: -; j_gene: TRBJ2-2; v_gene: TRBV15; CDR3aa: ATSSGPTSTGELF
abundance: -; d_gene: TRBD1; j_gene: TRBJ1-1; v_gene: TRBV10-3; CDR3aa: ATGGQSNTEAF
abundance: -; d_gene: -; j_gene: TRBJ1-2; v_gene: TRBV6-5; CDR3aa: ASSPLGEIYGYT
abundance: -; d_gene: -; j_gene: TRBJ1-2; v_gene: TRBV5-1; CDR3aa: ASSSEGPENGYT
abundance: once; d_gene: -; j_gene: TRBJ2-7; v_gene: TRBV23-1; CDR3aa: ASSQSAYEQY
abundance: -; d_gene: -; j_gene: TRBJ1-1; v_gene: TRBV7-8; CDR3aa: ASSTTGSTEAF
abundance: -; d_gene: -; j_gene: TRBJ2-1; v_gene: TRBV6-7; CDR3aa: ASSYSGENDYNEQF
abundance: -; d_gene: -; j_gene: TRBJ1-2; v_gene: TRBV7-6; CDR3aa: ASSPLAEDNYGYT
abundance: once; d_gene: -; j_gene: TRBJ2-7; v_gene: TRBV6-5; CDR3aa: ASSSSGGSSYEQY
abundance: -; d_gene: -; j_gene: TRBJ1-2; v_gene: TRBV6-5; CDR3aa: ASSLPLTGGYGYT
abundance: -; d_gene: TRBD2; j_gene: TRBJ2-1; v_gene: TRBV4-3; CDR3aa: ASSQADGLAGVNEQF
abundance: -; d_gene: TRBD2; j_gene: TRBJ2-1; v_gene: TRBV7-9; CDR3aa: ASSPRLAPDKNEQF
abundance: -; d_gene: -; j_gene: TRBJ1-5; v_gene: TRBV18; CDR3aa: ASSPNRDDQPQH
abundance: once; d_gene: -; j_gene: TRBJ2-3; v_gene: TRBV5-4; CDR3aa: ASSRSGVTDTQY
abundance: -; d_gene: TRBD1; j_gene: TRBJ1-3; v_gene: TRBV6-6; CDR3aa: ASSSTGVGNTIY
abundance: -; d_gene: -; j_gene: TRBJ2-7; v_gene: TRBV6-5; CDR3aa: ASSATGRGYYEQY
abundance: -; d_gene: -; j_gene: TRBJ1-5; v_gene: TRBV18; CDR3aa: ASSPWGGRGDQPQH
abundance: -; d_gene: -; j_gene: TRBJ2-7; v_gene: TRBV7-6; CDR3aa: ASSLASDRYYEQY
abundance: -; d_gene: TRBD1; j_gene: TRBJ1-3; v_gene: TRBV19; CDR3aa: ASWDSLYTSSGNTIY
abundance: -; d_gene: -; j_gene: TRBJ2-1; v_gene: TRBV29-1; CDR3aa: SVEGGDSEYLHYNEQF
abundance: -; d_gene: -; j_gene: TRBJ1-5; v_gene: TRBV4-1; CDR3aa: ASSQVGGGNQPQH
abundance: -; d_gene: -; j_gene: TRBJ1-2; v_gene: TRBV6-4; CDR3aa: ASSDRFGYT
abundance: -; d_gene: -; j_gene: TRBJ2-7; v_gene: TRBV5-1; CDR3aa: ASRPTQSPGIHEQY
abundance: -; d_gene: TRBD1; j_gene: TRBJ1-4; v_gene: TRBV19; CDR3aa: ASKDRPSNEKLF
abundance: few; d_gene: -; j_gene: TRBJ2-7; v_gene: TRBV12-5; CDR3aa: ASGLAGTSYEQY
abundance: -; d_gene: -; j_gene: TRBJ2-1; v_gene: TRBV2; CDR3aa: ASSELSLPSSYNEQF
abundance: -; d_gene: -; j_gene: TRBJ2-7; v_gene: TRBV19; CDR3aa: ASTPGAPRYEQY
abundance: -; d_gene: -; j_gene: TRBJ2-7; v_gene: TRBV9; CDR3aa: ASSVATGEQY
abundance: once; d_gene: -; j_gene: TRBJ1-1; v_gene: TRBV29-1; CDR3aa: SVEGWGNTEAF
abundance: -; d_gene: -; j_gene: TRBJ2-1; v_gene: TRBV5-8; CDR3aa: ASSLWELTRHSYNEQF
abundance: -; d_gene: -; j_gene: TRBJ1-5; v_gene: TRBV7-2; CDR3aa: ASSLSAYSNQPQH
abundance: -; d_gene: -; j_gene: TRBJ2-4; v_gene: TRBV28; CDR3aa: ASSTAGSSGNIQY
abundance: once; d_gene: -; j_gene: TRBJ2-2; v_gene: TRBV25-1; CDR3aa: ASRRDINTGELF
abundance: -; d_gene: -; j_gene: TRBJ2-7; v_gene: TRBV9; CDR3aa: ASSVEGTGIYEQY
abundance: -; d_gene: -; j_gene: TRBJ1-4; v_gene: TRBV12-2; CDR3aa: ASRLGRPQVGEKLF
abundance: -; d_gene: -; j_gene: TRBJ2-1; v_gene: TRBV19; CDR3aa: ASSIDGGGGHNEQF
abundance: -; d_gene: TRBD1; j_gene: TRBJ2-5; v_gene: TRBV7-6; CDR3aa: ASSSTGTGLETQY
abundance: -; d_gene: TRBD2; j_gene: TRBJ2-7; v_gene: TRBV28; CDR3aa: ASSLGGSMSYEQY
abundance: -; d_gene: -; j_gene: TRBJ1-5; v_gene: TRBV6-5; CDR3aa: ASSYSENQPQH
abundance: -; d_gene: -; j_gene: TRBJ2-2; v_gene: TRBV7-9; CDR3aa: ASSLTEGGELF
abundance: -; d_gene: -; j_gene: TRBJ2-1; v_gene: TRBV5-1; CDR3aa: ASRLTGVPTYNEQF
abundance: -; d_gene: TRBD2; j_gene: TRBJ2-7; v_gene: TRBV9; CDR3aa: ASNQWGEGYEQY
abundance: -; d_gene: TRBD1; j_gene: TRBJ2-2; v_gene: TRBV4-3; CDR3aa: ASSEDLTGGYTGELF
abundance: -; d_gene: -; j_gene: TRBJ1-5; v_gene: TRBV28; CDR3aa: ASSALGGDQPQH
abundance: -; d_gene: TRBD2; j_gene: TRBJ2-3; v_gene: TRBV29-1; CDR3aa: SVERLAGGTDTQY